A single sample is the source of the 18 T cell receptor beta chains below, sequenced in a study of shared clonotypes between healthy human individuals. The table came from immunoSEQ multiplex PCR; TCRdb's copy has only in-frame clones and leaves some out. This table has some 360,000 clones, around four fifths appearing once. Sequenced material: memory CD4+ T cells sorted from blood. The subset here: CD45RA-negative fraction. All receptors come from a man aged 25 to 45 in good health.

This chain joins TRBV5-1 and TRBJ2-7, with TRBD2 identical over 10 bases. The CDR3 covers 17 residues. The V and J ends lost 1 base and 6 bases, in that order; junction bases with no gene match: 13. The germline CDR1 and CDR2 sequences are SGHRS and YFSETQ. The DNA of the CDR3 is TGCGCCAGCAGCTTGTCAGTAGCGGGAGGTCCCCCGCTCGAGCAGTACTTC. This gives the protein CASSLSVAGGPPLEQYF.

The chain recombines TRBV5-1 with TRBJ2-1; 9 positions agree with TRBD1. V dropped 5 bases and J dropped 5; count of bases not matched to a gene: 5. Germline loops: CDR1 SGHRS, CDR2 YFSETQ. The CDR3 totals 14 residues. The chain's CDR3 is CASRSGTGNNEQFF. CDR3 DNA sequence: TGCGCCAGCAGGTCCGGGACAGGGAACAATGAGCAGTTCTTC.

This chain uses TRBV27 with TRBJ2-7; TRBD2 matches at 15 bases. J was trimmed by 3 bases and V by 5 bases; bases with no gene match: 2. Looked up from germline, CDR1 is MNHEY and CDR2 is SMNVEV (reference sequence). This CDR3 comprises 15 residues. The CDR3 DNA follows: TGTGCCAGCAGTGGGACTAGCGGGAGGTTCTACGAGCAGTACTTC. Its translation is CASSGTSGRFYEQYF.

The chain employs TRBV29-1 and TRBJ2-7; tentatively, D is TRBD2 (6 bases). This CDR3 comprises 16 residues. Trimming pared 4 bases from V and 0 bases from J, leaving 19 bases between. The V gene's germline CDR1 is SQVTM and CDR2 ANQGSEA. The CDR3 reads CSVAGWAGFSSYEQYF. The CDR3 DNA reads as TGCAGCGTTGCGGGGTGGGCGGGGTTCAGCTCCTACGAGCAGTACTTC.

The CDR3, as DNA: TGTGCCAGCACGGTGGACAGGGATGATGGCTACACCTTC. It yields the protein CASTVDRDDGYTF. The V and J genes are TRBV2 and TRBJ1-2, with TRBD1 matching 8 bases. CDR1 SNHLY and CDR2 FYNNEI come from the germline V gene. The CDR3 spans 13 residues. V lost 7 bases, J lost 6 bases, and 7 bases stayed unmatched.

About this clone: The junction and the germline gene differ at one end; a read error may be behind it. The chain couples TRBV14 to TRBJ2-7; D tentatively reads TRBD1 or TRBD2 (6 bases each). The CDR3 is 13 residues long. Germline-derived CDR1 and CDR2 are SGHDN and FVKESK. CDR3 in amino acids: CASSQAGGGKQYF. Here the CDR3 DNA reads TGTGCCAGCAGTCAAGCAGGAGGGGGAAAGCAGTACTTC. Looking up the rest from reference TRBV14 and TRBJ2-7 gives the full variable domain: EAGVTQFPSHSVIEKGQTVTLRCDPISGHDNLYWYRRVMGKEIKFLLHFVKESKQDESGMPNNRFLAERTGGTYSTLKVQPAELEDSGVYFCASSQAGGGKQYFGPGTRLTVT.

This clone has just a few counts. V and J are TRBV7-2 and TRBJ2-5; weak D call: TRBD2 (6 bases). The V and J ends lost 2 bases and 5 bases respectively, with 9 bases between them. CDR3 length equals 13 residues. From germline, CDR1 is SGHTA and CDR2 FQGNSA. The CDR3 bases are TGTGCCAGCAGCTTATGGGGGGAGGAGACCCAGTACTTC. Amino acid sequence: CASSLWGEETQYF. The variable domain in full, with the rest retrieved from reference TRBV7-2 and TRBJ2-5, is GAGVSQSPSNKVTEKGKDVELRCDPISGHTALYWYRQSLGQGLEFLIYFQGNSAPDKSGLPSDRFSAERTGGSVSTLTIQRTQQEDSAVYLCASSLWGEETQYFGPGTRLLVL.

This clone occurred a few times. This chain uses TRBV2 with TRBJ1-3; D is unresolved. The length of the CDR3 is 14 residues. CDR1 and CDR2 from the germline V gene are SNHLY and FYNNEI. V lost 4 bases to trimming and J lost 0 bases, with 7 bases between them. The CDR3 sequence is CASSGQTSGNTIYF. In nucleotides, the CDR3 is TGTGCCAGCAGTGGTCAGACCTCTGGAAACACCATATATTTT.

The CDR3 reads CASSLIYRVGGPNQPQHF. DNA for the CDR3: TGTGCCAGCAGTTTAATATACAGGGTGGGGGGGCCCAATCAGCCCCAGCATTTT. This chain connects TRBV27 to TRBJ1-5; weak D call: TRBD1 (6 bases). CDR1 is MNHEY and CDR2 is SMNVEV in the germline V gene (reference sequence). There are 18 residues in the CDR3. The V and J ends lost 2 bases and 3 bases respectively, with 20 bases between them.

This clone was detected a few times. The rearrangement links TRBV11-3 to TRBJ2-1; D gene unclear. Deletions cut 5 bases from V and 5 bases from J, with 10 bases between. The CDR3 sequence is 13 residues long. Germline loops: CDR1 SGHNT, CDR2 YENEEA. DNA for the CDR3: TGTGCCAGCAGCCTCGGGCCCAACAATGAGCAGTTCTTC. It is translated as CASSLGPNNEQFF.

The rearrangement links TRBV6-6 to TRBJ2-5, with D tentatively TRBD2 (5 bases). With the DNA end fitting TRBJ2-7 better, the J assignment may be wrong. The CDR3 spans 15 residues. The germline gives CDR1 MNHNY, CDR2 SVGAGI (reference sequence). The CDR3 bases are TGTGCCAGCAGTTACTCCGGCCAGGCGGGCTACGAGCAGTACTTC. The encoded protein is CASSYSGQAGYEQYF.

This rearrangement joins TRBV7-9 to TRBJ2-6; tentatively, D is TRBD2 (6 bases). The CDR3 has 17 amino acids. CDR1 is SEHNR and CDR2 is FQNEAQ in the germline V gene (reference sequence). V lost 1 base and J lost 4, with 14 bases in between. The CDR3 DNA is TGTGCCAGCAGCTTAGTAGGCCTAGCGAACGGGGCCAACGTCCTGACTTTC. Its translation: CASSLVGLANGANVLTF.

The CDR3 sequence is CASSPRSQETQYF. The CDR3 coding sequence is TGTGCCAGCTCACCAAGGTCCCAAGAGACCCAGTACTTC. The chain combines TRBV18 with TRBJ2-5; D unclear. CDR1 and CDR2 (germline): KGHSH, LQKENI. This CDR3 contains 13 residues. The germline V and J ends were trimmed by 2 bases and 1 base, with 5 bases remaining between them.

The chain carries TRBV10-2 and TRBJ2-1; 14 bases match TRBD2. J was trimmed by 8 bases and V by 6 bases; bases with no gene match: 3. This CDR3 region has 14 residues. Per germline, CDR1 WSHSY and CDR2 SAAADI. Here the CDR3 DNA reads TGCGCCAGCAGGGGGACTAGCGGGAGACATGAGCAGTTCTTC. As protein: CASRGTSGRHEQFF.

The genes are TRBV6-5 and TRBJ2-7; possibly TRBD2 for D (7 bases). V was pared by 11 bases and J by 3 bases, with 14 bases between. Germline V gene data show CDR1 as MNHEY and CDR2 as SVGAGI. This CDR3 is 12 amino acids long. The chain's CDR3 is CAARGAHYEQYF. The CDR3 region has the DNA TGTGCCGCCCGGGGGGCACACTACGAGCAGTACTTC.

The chain is built from TRBV10-2 and TRBJ2-3, with a tentative D call TRBD1 (5 bases). V was clipped by 2 bases and J by 5 bases, with 17 bases between them. This CDR3 is built from 16 residues. Germline CDR1 and CDR2: WSHSY and SAAADI. CDR3 nucleotide sequence: TGCGCCAGCAGTGAGGGCTCAAGGGGCGCGGTAGATACGCAGTATTTT. Its translation is CASSEGSRGAVDTQYF.

The chain combines TRBV6-1 with TRBJ1-3, with D possibly TRBD1 on 6 matching bases. CDR1 is MNHNS, CDR2 SASEGT, per germline. The CDR3 covers 16 residues. V was trimmed by 3 bases and J by 4 bases, leaving 16 bases between them. The CDR3 spells CASSDVSTGKGNTIYF. DNA of the CDR3: TGTGCCAGCAGTGACGTGTCGACAGGAAAAGGAAACACCATATATTTT.

V gene TRBV5-1 combines with J gene TRBJ2-4; D not resolved. Looked up from germline, CDR1 is SGHRS and CDR2 is YFSETQ. The ends were cut back, 3 bases at V and 0 bases at J, with 7 bases in the middle. This CDR3 has 14 amino acids. In DNA, the CDR3 is TGCGCCAGCAGCTGGGGTTTAGCCAAAAACATTCAGTACTTC. It is translated as CASSWGLAKNIQYF.